These 16 T cell receptor beta chains originate from one sample sequenced in a study of OX40 agonist ivuxolimab in advanced cancers. Produced via immunoSEQ multiplex PCR; TCRdb's table is partial and in-frame only. The data hold tens of thousands of clones, with 83% observed a single time. Material: CD4+ or CD8+ T cells sorted from blood, obtained in a trial of the OX40 agonist ivuxolimab. These receptors came from an adult with an advanced solid tumor such as melanoma, head and neck, liver or kidney cancer.

The rearrangement uses TRBV6-1 and TRBJ2-2; D perhaps matches TRBD1 (6 bases). Germline CDR1 reads MNHNS; CDR2 reads SASEGT. This CDR3 region has 15 residues. V shed 2 bases and J shed 4 bases, with 11 bases lying between them. For the CDR3, the DNA is TGTGCCAGCAGTGAACGAACAGGGCGCACCGGGGAGCTGTTTTTT. Amino acid sequence: CASSERTGRTGELFF.

The chain employs TRBV4-1 and TRBJ2-7, with TRBD1 matching over 9 bases. V shed 4 bases and J 2 bases; nucleotides not matched to a gene: 6. CDR1 is MGHRA, CDR2 YSYEKL, per germline. This CDR3 comprises 15 residues. CDR3 region: CASSRGTGSPYEQYF. Here the CDR3 DNA reads TGCGCCAGCAGCCGGGGGACAGGGAGTCCCTACGAGCAGTACTTC.

The chain employs TRBV7-2 and TRBJ1-1; a weak D match, TRBD1 (5 bases). The CDR3 runs to 15 residues. Germline-derived CDR1 and CDR2 are SGHTA and FQGNSA. The ends were cut back, 3 bases at V and 3 bases at J, with 14 bases in the middle. The CDR3 is CASSLNRFVDTEAFF. Written as DNA, the CDR3 is TGTGCCAGCAGCTTGAACAGGTTTGTGGACACTGAAGCTTTCTTT. Variable domain in full (rest from reference TRBV7-2 and TRBJ1-1): GAGVSQSPSNKVTEKGKDVELRCDPISGHTALYWYRQSLGQGLEFLIYFQGNSAPDKSGLPSDRFSAERTGGSVSTLTIQRTQQEDSAVYLCASSLNRFVDTEAFFGQGTRLTVV.

This chain joins TRBV19 and TRBJ1-2, with 11 bases fitting TRBD1. Unmatched junction bases numbered 16, after V lost 5 bases and J lost 8 bases. Germline CDR1 LNHDA, CDR2 SQIVND (reference sequence). This CDR3 contains 17 residues. CDR3: CASSSPGTGGILGGYTF. In nucleotides, the CDR3 is TGTGCCAGTAGTTCACCCGGGACAGGGGGGATCTTGGGAGGCTACACCTTC.

The chain employs TRBV7-9 and TRBJ1-4; possibly TRBD1 for D (5 bases). CDR3 size: 14 residues. The germline V gene encodes CDR1 SEHNR and CDR2 FQNEAQ (reference sequence). V shed 5 bases and J shed 5 bases, with 12 bases lying between them. The DNA for the CDR3 is TGTGCCAGCAGCCCGGGACCAAGAAATGAAAAACTGTTTTTT. Its protein is CASSPGPRNEKLFF. Complete variable domain (other parts from reference TRBV7-9 and TRBJ1-4): DTGVSQNPRHKITKRGQNVTFRCDPISEHNRLYWYRQTLGQGPEFLTYFQNEAQLEKSRLLSDRFSAERPKGSFSTLEIQRTEQGDSAMYLCASSPGPRNEKLFFGSGTQLSVL.

The chain uses TRBV6-5 and TRBJ1-2, with 7 bases that match TRBD1. The CDR3 runs 14 residues. Per the germline V gene, CDR1 is MNHEY and CDR2 is SVGAGI. The V and J ends lost 5 bases and 7 bases, in that order; junction bases with no gene match: 10. CDR3 DNA sequence: TGTGCCAGCAGTACTCTCGGAGGGGGCATTGGCTACACCTTC. Protein product: CASSTLGGGIGYTF.

The J gene is TRBJ1-6, the V gene TRBV7-2; D perhaps matches TRBD1 (5 bases). Germline-derived CDR1 and CDR2 are SGHTA and FQGNSA. The CDR3 consists of 17 residues. V gave up 3 bases and J gave up 4 bases, with 16 bases separating them. CDR3 residues: CASSFPARGPYNSPLHF. The CDR3, as DNA: TGTGCCAGCAGCTTCCCGGCGAGGGGCCCTTATAATTCACCCCTCCACTTT. Combining the CDR3 with reference TRBV7-2 and TRBJ1-6 gives the whole variable domain GAGVSQSPSNKVTEKGKDVELRCDPISGHTALYWYRQSLGQGLEFLIYFQGNSAPDKSGLPSDRFSAERTGGSVSTLTIQRTQQEDSAVYLCASSFPARGPYNSPLHFGNGTRLTVT.

The chain uses TRBV14 and TRBJ2-7, with a tentative D call TRBD1 (6 bases). There are 12 residues in the CDR3. CDR1 and CDR2 from the germline V gene are SGHDN and FVKESK. V lost 9 bases and J 4 bases, leaving 13 bases between the germline ends. The CDR3 protein is CASSGALYEQYF. For the CDR3, the DNA is TGTGCCAGTTCAGGGGCGCTATACGAGCAGTACTTC.

The V and J genes are TRBV6-5 and TRBJ2-7; weak D call: TRBD2 (6 bases). The germline V gene encodes CDR1 MNHEY and CDR2 SVGAGI. The CDR3 spans 16 residues. V was cut by 0 bases and J by 0 bases, with 12 bases left in between. CDR3 protein: CASSYSVSSVSYEQYF. In DNA form, the CDR3 reads TGTGCCAGCAGTTACTCGGTTTCTAGCGTCTCCTACGAGCAGTACTTC.

The rearrangement links TRBV7-9 to TRBJ1-2, with D unclear. Trimming shortened V by 5 bases and J by 6 bases, and 22 bases separated the two germline ends. The CDR3 runs 16 residues. The germline CDR1 and CDR2 sequences are SEHNR and FQNEAQ (reference sequence). The CDR3 spells CASSLRSLRARDGYTF. CDR3 DNA: TGTGCCAGCAGCCTCCGGAGCCTTAGGGCTCGGGATGGCTACACCTTC.

The sample holds a few counts of this clone. The gene calls are TRBV9 and TRBJ1-1; the match to TRBD1 covers 7 bases. The CDR3 spans 13 residues. The trim removed 5 bases at V and 4 bases at J, leaving 5 bases unmatched. Germline V CDR1 and CDR2: SGDLS, YYNGEE. DNA of the CDR3: TGTGCCAGCAGTGATAACAGGGGCACTGAAGCTTTCTTT. This sequence encodes CASSDNRGTEAFF.

CDR3 sequence: CASSSTASYGYTF. DNA of the CDR3: TGTGCCAGCAGCTCTACAGCAAGCTATGGCTACACCTTC. The V and J genes are TRBV7-8 and TRBJ1-2; no definite D call. From germline, CDR1 is SGHVS and CDR2 FQNEAQ. Trimming took off 4 bases at V and 4 bases at J, with 10 bases between the two ends. The CDR3 length is 13 residues.

This clone has just a few counts. The chain joins TRBV7-6 to TRBJ2-7, with TRBD2 as a possible D gene (7 bases). Trimming stripped 8 bases from V and 1 base from J, with 18 bases between. This CDR3 has 15 amino acids. Germline assignment: CDR1 SGHVS and CDR2 FNYEAQ. CDR3 nucleotide sequence: TGTGCCAGCGGGCCTCGGGGGGCAAGGTCCTACGAGCAGTACTTC. It codes for CASGPRGARSYEQYF. The full variable domain, with the rest looked up from reference TRBV7-6 and TRBJ2-7, is GAGVSQSPRYKVTKRGQDVALRCDPISGHVSLYWYRQALGQGPEFLTYFNYEAQQDKSGLPNDRFSAERPEGSISTLTIQRTEQRDSAMYRCASGPRGARSYEQYFGPGTRLTVT.

The genes are TRBV19 and TRBJ1-1; D is ambiguous. The length of the CDR3 is 14 residues. With 5 bases removed from V and 4 bases from J, the gap between germline ends came to 14 bases. Per the germline V gene, CDR1 is LNHDA and CDR2 is SQIVND (reference sequence). The CDR3, as DNA: TGTGCCAGTAGTCTGACGCGGATGCCCACTGAAGCTTTCTTT. Amino acid sequence: CASSLTRMPTEAFF.

Relative to its sample, this clone is medium-sized. The chain joins TRBV6-5 to TRBJ1-5; the D gene is possibly TRBD1 (5 bases). CDR1 is MNHEY, CDR2 SVGAGI, per germline. V lost 0 bases to trimming and J lost 2 bases, with 8 bases between them. CDR3 length: 15 amino acids. For the CDR3, the DNA is TGTGCCAGCAGTTACTCAGGGGACGGCAATCAGCCCCAGCATTTT. This translates into CASSYSGDGNQPQHF.

The V and J genes are TRBV10-3 and TRBJ1-1, with D perhaps matching TRBD1 (5 bases). The ends were cut back, 3 bases at V and 6 bases at J, with 17 bases in the middle. Germline assignment: CDR1 ENHRY and CDR2 SYGVKD. The CDR3 length is 15 residues. This CDR3 is CAISETGEKDSEAFF. For the CDR3, the DNA is TGTGCCATCAGTGAAACGGGGGAAAAAGATTCTGAAGCTTTCTTT.